This is a list of T cell receptor beta chains from one sample in a study of shared clonotypes between healthy human individuals. Here immunoSEQ multiplex PCR was the method, and the copy in TCRdb shows in-frame clones only, minus some. The sample lists nearly 2 million clones, 85% to 95% seen once, with less than 1.5% in the top ten. Material: naive CD8+ T cells sorted from blood. Receptors originate from a man younger than 35 in good health. CDR3s include the opening cysteine and the closing phenylalanine or tryptophan. Fields, in order: clone size, CDR3 length, J gene, D gene, V gene, CDR3 protein, CDR3 DNA. The D gene is left open where the match is weak. Clone size, where shown, is once, few, many, or a class for clones that have expanded.

clone size: NA
CDR3 length: 11
J gene: TRBJ2-2
D gene: NA
V gene: TRBV6-6
CDR3 protein: CASWLSGELFF
CDR3 DNA: TGTGCCAGCTGGTTGTCCGGGGAGCTGTTTTTT

clone size: NA
CDR3 length: 13
J gene: TRBJ1-2
D gene: NA
V gene: TRBV30
CDR3 protein: CAWSVGGSYGYTF
CDR3 DNA: TGTGCCTGGAGTGTAGGGGGTTCCTATGGCTACACCTTC

clone size: NA
CDR3 length: 13
J gene: TRBJ1-2
D gene: NA
V gene: TRBV19
CDR3 protein: CASSIGSIRSYTF
CDR3 DNA: TGTGCCAGTAGTATAGGGTCAATCCGGAGCTACACCTTC

clone size: NA
CDR3 length: 15
J gene: TRBJ2-1
D gene: NA
V gene: TRBV13
CDR3 protein: CASRDTESSYNEQFF
CDR3 DNA: TGTGCCAGCAGGGATACAGAGAGCTCCTACAATGAGCAGTTCTTC

clone size: once
CDR3 length: 14
J gene: TRBJ1-2
D gene: NA
V gene: TRBV4-3
CDR3 protein: CASSQDLESHGYTF
CDR3 DNA: TGCGCCAGCAGCCAAGATTTGGAGAGTCATGGCTACACCTTC

clone size: NA
CDR3 length: 14
J gene: TRBJ2-7
D gene: NA
V gene: TRBV2
CDR3 protein: CASRLNSAPYEQYF
CDR3 DNA: TGTGCCAGCAGGTTGAACTCCGCCCCCTACGAGCAGTACTTC

clone size: NA
CDR3 length: 15
J gene: TRBJ1-2
D gene: NA
V gene: TRBV7-9
CDR3 protein: CAGMDPGDPNYGYTF
CDR3 DNA: TGTGCTGGCATGGACCCAGGGGACCCTAACTATGGCTACACCTTC

clone size: NA
CDR3 length: 14
J gene: TRBJ2-7
D gene: NA
V gene: TRBV5-6
CDR3 protein: CASFQRGASYEQYF
CDR3 DNA: TGTGCCAGCTTCCAGAGGGGGGCCTCCTACGAGCAGTACTTC

clone size: NA
CDR3 length: 14
J gene: TRBJ2-2
D gene: NA
V gene: TRBV28
CDR3 protein: CASSPDPGAGELFF
CDR3 DNA: TGTGCCAGCAGTCCCGACCCAGGGGCCGGGGAGCTGTTTTTT

clone size: NA
CDR3 length: 16
J gene: TRBJ2-3
D gene: TRBD2
V gene: TRBV2
CDR3 protein: CASSPMPGLATDTQYF
CDR3 DNA: TGTGCCAGCAGCCCCATGCCGGGACTAGCAACAGATACGCAGTATTTT